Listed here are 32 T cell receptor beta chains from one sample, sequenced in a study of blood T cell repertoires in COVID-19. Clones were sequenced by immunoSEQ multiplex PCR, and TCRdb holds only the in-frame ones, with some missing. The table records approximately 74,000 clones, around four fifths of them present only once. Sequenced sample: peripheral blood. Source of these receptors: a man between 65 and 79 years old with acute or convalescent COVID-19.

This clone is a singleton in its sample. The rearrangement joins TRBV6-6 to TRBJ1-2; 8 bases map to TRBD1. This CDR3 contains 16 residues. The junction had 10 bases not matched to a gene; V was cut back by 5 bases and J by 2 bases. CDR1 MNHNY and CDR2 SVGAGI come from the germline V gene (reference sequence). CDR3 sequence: CASSRQGFNGNYGYTF. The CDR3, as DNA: TGTGCCAGCAGTCGACAGGGGTTTAACGGAAACTATGGCTACACCTTC.

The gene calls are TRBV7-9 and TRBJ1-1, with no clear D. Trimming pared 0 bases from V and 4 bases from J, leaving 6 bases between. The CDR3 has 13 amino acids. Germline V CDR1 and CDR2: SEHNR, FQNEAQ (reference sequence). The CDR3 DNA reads TGTGCCAGCAGCTTAGCGCTAGTCACTGAAGCTTTCTTT. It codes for CASSLALVTEAFF.

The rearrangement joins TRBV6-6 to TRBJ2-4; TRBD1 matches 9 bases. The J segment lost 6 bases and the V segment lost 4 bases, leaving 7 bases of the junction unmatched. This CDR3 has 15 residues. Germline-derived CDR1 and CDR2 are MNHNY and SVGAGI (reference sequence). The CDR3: CASSWEGTGRNIQYF. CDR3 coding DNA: TGTGCCAGCAGTTGGGAGGGGACAGGGCGAAACATTCAGTACTTC.

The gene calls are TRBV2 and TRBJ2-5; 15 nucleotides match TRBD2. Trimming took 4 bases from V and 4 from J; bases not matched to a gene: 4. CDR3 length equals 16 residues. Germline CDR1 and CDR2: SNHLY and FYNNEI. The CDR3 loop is CASSAGLAGGIETQYF. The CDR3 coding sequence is TGTGCCAGCAGTGCGGGACTAGCGGGAGGCATAGAGACCCAGTACTTC.

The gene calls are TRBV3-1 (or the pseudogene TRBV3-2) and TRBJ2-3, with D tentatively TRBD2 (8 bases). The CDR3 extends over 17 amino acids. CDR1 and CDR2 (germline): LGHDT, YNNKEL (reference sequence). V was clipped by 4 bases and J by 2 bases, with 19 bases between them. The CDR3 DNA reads TGTGCCAGCAGCCCACAGGGGCGGGGGGCCTCCACAGATACGCAGTATTTT. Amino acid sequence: CASSPQGRGASTDTQYF.

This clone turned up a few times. CDR3 nucleotide sequence: TGTGCCAGCAGCGCCCACCACTCCGCAGGGAAAACAAGAAACACCATATATTTT. Translation gives CASSAHHSAGKTRNTIYF. V gene TRBV9 combines with J gene TRBJ1-3; a weak D match, TRBD1 (5 bases). Trimming removed 3 bases from V and 5 bases from J, with 24 bases in between. Germline lookup yields CDR1 SGDLS and CDR2 YYNGEE. The CDR3 loop spans 18 amino acids. The full variable domain, with the rest looked up from reference TRBV9 and TRBJ1-3, is DSGVTQTPKHLITATGQRVTLRCSPRSGDLSVYWYQQSLDQGLQFLIQYYNGEERAKGNILERFSAQQFPDLHSELNLSSLELGDSALYFCASSAHHSAGKTRNTIYFGEGSWLTVV.

The CDR3 reads CASSSTGSDEQYF. CDR3 sequence (DNA): TGTGCCAGCAGCTCAACAGGGAGCGACGAGCAGTACTTC. The rearrangement links TRBV5-4 to TRBJ2-7; D possibly corresponds to TRBD1 (6 bases). The germline CDR1 and CDR2 sequences are SGHNT and YYREEE (reference sequence). The CDR3 extends over 13 amino acids. The ends were cut back, 3 bases at V and 5 bases at J, with 12 bases in the middle.

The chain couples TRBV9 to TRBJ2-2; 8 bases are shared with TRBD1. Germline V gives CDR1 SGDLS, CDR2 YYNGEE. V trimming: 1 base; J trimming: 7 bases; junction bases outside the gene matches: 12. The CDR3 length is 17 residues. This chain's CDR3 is CASSVYGQGNWGGELFF. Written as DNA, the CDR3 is TGTGCCAGCAGCGTATATGGACAGGGAAACTGGGGCGGGGAGCTGTTTTTT.

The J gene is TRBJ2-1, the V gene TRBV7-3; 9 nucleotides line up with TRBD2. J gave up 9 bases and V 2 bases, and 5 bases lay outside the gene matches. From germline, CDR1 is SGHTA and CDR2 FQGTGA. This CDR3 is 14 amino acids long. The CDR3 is CASSLLAGGTEQFF. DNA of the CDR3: TGTGCCAGCAGCTTACTCGCGGGGGGGACTGAGCAGTTCTTC.

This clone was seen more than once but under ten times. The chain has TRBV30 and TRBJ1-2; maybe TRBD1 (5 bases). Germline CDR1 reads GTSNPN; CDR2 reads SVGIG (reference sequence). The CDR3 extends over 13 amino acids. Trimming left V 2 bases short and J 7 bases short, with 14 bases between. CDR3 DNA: TGTGCCTGGAGTAAGGCGGGGGATCCTGGCTACACCTTC. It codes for CAWSKAGDPGYTF.

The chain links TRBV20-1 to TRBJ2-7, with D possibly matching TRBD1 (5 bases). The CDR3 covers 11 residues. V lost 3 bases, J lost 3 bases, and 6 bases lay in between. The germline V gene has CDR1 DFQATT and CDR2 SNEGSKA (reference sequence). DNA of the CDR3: TGCAGTGCTAGGGGGCACTACGAGCAGTACTTC. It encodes CSARGHYEQYF.

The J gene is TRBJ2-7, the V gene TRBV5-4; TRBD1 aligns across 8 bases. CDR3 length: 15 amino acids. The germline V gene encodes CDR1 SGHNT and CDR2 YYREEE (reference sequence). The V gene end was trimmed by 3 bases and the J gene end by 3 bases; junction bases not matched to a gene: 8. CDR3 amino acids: CASSSDRENFYEQYF. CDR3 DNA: TGTGCCAGCAGCTCGGACAGGGAAAACTTCTACGAGCAGTACTTC.

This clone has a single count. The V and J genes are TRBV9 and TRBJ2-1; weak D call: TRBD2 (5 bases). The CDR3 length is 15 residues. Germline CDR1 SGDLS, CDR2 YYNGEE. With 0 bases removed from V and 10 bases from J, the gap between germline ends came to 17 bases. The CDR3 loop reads CASSVDPGSGREQFF. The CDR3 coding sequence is TGTGCCAGCAGCGTAGATCCGGGATCCGGTCGAGAGCAGTTCTTC.

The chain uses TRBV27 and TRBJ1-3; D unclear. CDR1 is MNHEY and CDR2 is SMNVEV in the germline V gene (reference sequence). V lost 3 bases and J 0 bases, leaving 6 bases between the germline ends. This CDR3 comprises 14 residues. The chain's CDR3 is CASSFSGSGNTIYF. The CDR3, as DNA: TGTGCCAGCAGTTTTTCAGGCTCTGGAAACACCATATATTTT.

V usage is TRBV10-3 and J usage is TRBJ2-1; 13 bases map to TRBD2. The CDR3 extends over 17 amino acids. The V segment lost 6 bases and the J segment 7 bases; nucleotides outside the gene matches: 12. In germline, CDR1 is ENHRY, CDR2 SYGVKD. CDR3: CAISSRTSGSLLNEQFF. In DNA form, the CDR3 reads TGTGCCATCAGCTCCAGGACTAGCGGGAGTTTATTGAATGAGCAGTTCTTC.

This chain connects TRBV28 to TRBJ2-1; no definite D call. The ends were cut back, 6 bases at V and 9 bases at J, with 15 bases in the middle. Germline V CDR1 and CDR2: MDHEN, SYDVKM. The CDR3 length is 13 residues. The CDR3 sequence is CASSPPARSEQFF. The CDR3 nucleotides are TGTGCCAGCAGCCCCCCAGCTAGAAGTGAGCAGTTCTTC.

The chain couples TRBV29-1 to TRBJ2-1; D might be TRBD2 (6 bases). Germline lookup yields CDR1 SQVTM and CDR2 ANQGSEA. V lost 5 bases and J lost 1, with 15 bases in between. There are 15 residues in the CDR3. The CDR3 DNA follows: TGCAGCGTTCGGGCTAGCGAGGGGTCCTACAATGAGCAGTTCTTC. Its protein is CSVRASEGSYNEQFF.

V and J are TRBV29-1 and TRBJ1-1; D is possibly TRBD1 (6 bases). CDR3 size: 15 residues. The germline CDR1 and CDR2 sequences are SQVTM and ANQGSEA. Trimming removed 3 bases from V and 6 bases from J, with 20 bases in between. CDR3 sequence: CSVERADAGASEAFF. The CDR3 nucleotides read TGCAGCGTTGAGAGGGCTGACGCGGGGGCATCTGAAGCTTTCTTT.

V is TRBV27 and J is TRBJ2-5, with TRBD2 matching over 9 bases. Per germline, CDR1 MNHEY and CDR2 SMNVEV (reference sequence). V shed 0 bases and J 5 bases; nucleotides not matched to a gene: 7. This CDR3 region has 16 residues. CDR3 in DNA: TGTGCCAGCAGTTTATCGGTAGCGGGGGAGCGGGAGACCCAGTACTTC. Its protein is CASSLSVAGERETQYF.

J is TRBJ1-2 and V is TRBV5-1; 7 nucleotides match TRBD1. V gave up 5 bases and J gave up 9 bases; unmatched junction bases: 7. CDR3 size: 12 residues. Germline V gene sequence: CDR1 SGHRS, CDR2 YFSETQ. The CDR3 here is CASRQGDRSYTF. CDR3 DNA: TGCGCCAGCAGACAAGGGGACAGAAGCTACACCTTC.

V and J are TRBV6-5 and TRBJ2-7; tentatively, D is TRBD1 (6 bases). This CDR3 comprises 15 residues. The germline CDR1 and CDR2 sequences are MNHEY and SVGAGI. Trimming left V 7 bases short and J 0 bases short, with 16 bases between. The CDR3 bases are TGTGCCAGCACCCGGGGTGGGGACACCTCCTACGAGCAGTACTTC. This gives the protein CASTRGGDTSYEQYF.

CDR3 sequence reads: CASGRGTLGHGELFF. The CDR3 DNA reads as TGTGCCAGCGGCCGAGGGACTCTCGGACACGGGGAGCTGTTTTTT. The rearrangement joins TRBV19 to TRBJ2-2, with a possible D match to TRBD2 (6 bases). In germline, CDR1 is LNHDA, CDR2 SQIVND (reference sequence). V lost 9 bases and J lost 7, with 21 bases in between. The CDR3 spans 15 residues. Filled out from reference TRBV19 and TRBJ2-2, the complete variable domain reads DGGITQSPKYLFRKEGQNVTLSCEQNLNHDAMYWYRQDPGQGLRLIYYSQIVNDFQKGDIAEGYSVSREKKESFPLTVTSAQKNPTAFYLCASGRGTLGHGELFFGEGSRLTVL.

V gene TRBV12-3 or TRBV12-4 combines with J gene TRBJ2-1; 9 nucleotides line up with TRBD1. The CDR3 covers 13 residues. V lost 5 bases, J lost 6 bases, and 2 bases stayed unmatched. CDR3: CASSGTGPNEQFF. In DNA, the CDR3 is TGTGCCAGCAGTGGGACAGGGCCCAATGAGCAGTTCTTC.

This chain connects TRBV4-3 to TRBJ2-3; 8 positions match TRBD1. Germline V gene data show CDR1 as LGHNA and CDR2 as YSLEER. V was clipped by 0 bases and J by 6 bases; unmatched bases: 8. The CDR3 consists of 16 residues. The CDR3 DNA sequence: TGCGCCAGCAGCCAAGATCGGACAGGGCTCCGGGATACGCAGTATTTT. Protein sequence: CASSQDRTGLRDTQYF.

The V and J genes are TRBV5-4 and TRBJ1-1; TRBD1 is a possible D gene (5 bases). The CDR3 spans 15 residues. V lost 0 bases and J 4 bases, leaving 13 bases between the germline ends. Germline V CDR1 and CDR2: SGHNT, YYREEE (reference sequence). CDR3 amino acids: CASSLVGGLGTEAFF. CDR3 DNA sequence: TGTGCCAGCAGCTTGGTTGGGGGGTTGGGCACTGAAGCTTTCTTT.

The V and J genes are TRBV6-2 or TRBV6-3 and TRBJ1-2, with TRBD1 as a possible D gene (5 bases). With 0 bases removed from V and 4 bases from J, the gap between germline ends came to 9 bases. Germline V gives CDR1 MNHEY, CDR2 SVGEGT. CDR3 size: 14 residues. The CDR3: CASSYSGGTYGYTF. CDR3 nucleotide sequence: TGTGCCAGCAGTTACTCGGGGGGGACCTATGGCTACACCTTC.

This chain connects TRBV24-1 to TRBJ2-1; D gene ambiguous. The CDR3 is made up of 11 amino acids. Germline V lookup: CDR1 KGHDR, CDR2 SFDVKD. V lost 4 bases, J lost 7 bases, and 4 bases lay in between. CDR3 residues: CATSDGNEQFF. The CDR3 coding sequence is TGTGCCACCAGTGACGGGAATGAGCAGTTCTTC.

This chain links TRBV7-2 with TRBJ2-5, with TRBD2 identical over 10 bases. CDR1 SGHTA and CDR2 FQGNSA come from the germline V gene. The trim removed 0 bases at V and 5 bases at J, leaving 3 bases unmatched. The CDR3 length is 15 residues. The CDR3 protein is CASSLARAGGETQYF. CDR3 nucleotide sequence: TGTGCCAGCAGCTTAGCTCGAGCGGGGGGGGAGACCCAGTACTTC. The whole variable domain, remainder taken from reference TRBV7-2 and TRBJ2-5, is GAGVSQSPSNKVTEKGKDVELRCDPISGHTALYWYRQSLGQGLEFLIYFQGNSAPDKSGLPSDRFSAERTGGSVSTLTIQRTQQEDSAVYLCASSLARAGGETQYFGPGTRLLVL.

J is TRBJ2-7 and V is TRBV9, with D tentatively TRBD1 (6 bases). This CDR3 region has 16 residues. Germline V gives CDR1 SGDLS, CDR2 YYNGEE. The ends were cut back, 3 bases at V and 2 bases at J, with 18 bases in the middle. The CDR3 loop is CASSEGDGTPTYEQYF. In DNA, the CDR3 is TGTGCCAGCAGCGAGGGGGACGGGACACCAACCTACGAGCAGTACTTC.

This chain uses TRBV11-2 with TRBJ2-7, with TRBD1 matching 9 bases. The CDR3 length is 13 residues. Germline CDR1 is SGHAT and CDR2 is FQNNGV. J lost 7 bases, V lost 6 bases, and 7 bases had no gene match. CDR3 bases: TGTGCCAGCAGTTCAACAGGGGGCGGGGAGCAGTACTTC. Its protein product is CASSSTGGGEQYF. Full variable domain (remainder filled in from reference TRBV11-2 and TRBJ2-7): EAGVAQSPRYKIIEKRQSVAFWCNPISGHATLYWYQQILGQGPKLLIQFQNNGVVDDSQLPKDRFSAERLKGVDSTLKIQPAKLEDSAVYLCASSSTGGGEQYFGPGTRLTVT.

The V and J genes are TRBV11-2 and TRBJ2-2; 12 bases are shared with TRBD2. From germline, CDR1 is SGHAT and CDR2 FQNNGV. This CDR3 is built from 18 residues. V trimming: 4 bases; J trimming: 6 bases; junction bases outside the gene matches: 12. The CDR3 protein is CASSSPQLAGGSAGELFF. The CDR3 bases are TGTGCCAGCAGCTCCCCGCAACTAGCGGGAGGAAGTGCCGGGGAGCTGTTTTTT.

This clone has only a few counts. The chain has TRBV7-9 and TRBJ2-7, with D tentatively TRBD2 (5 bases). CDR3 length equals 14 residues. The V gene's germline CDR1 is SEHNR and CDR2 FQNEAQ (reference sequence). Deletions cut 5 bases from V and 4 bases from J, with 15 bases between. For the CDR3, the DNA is TGTGCCAGCAGCGGAGGAACGGGTCGGTACGAGCAGTACTTC. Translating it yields CASSGGTGRYEQYF.